The rows below give T cell receptor beta chains drawn from one sample of a study of radiotherapy plus CTLA-4 blockade in lung cancer. Only in-frame clones appear in the TCRdb table, and some are missing; sequencing was by immunoSEQ multiplex PCR. The sample carries about 51,000 clones, approximately 80% recorded once. The sequencing used peripheral blood, collected from a patient treated with radiotherapy plus ipilimumab. The source is a human donor with non-small cell lung cancer whose response to radiotherapy plus ipilimumab could not be evaluated. Both conserved end residues are part of each CDR3.

>TRBJ2-1|TRBV4-1
CASSPETSGYNEQFF
>TRBJ2-3|TRBV7-9
CASTPGGVRTDTQYF
>TRBJ2-7|TRBV4-2
CASSQDTGLASYEQYF
>TRBJ1-4|TRBV28
CASSSSGGGNEKLFF
>TRBJ2-3|TRBV10-3
CAIKGAYSTDTQYF
>TRBJ2-7|TRBV5-1
CASSLAGSGVPYEQYF
>TRBJ2-7|TRBV4-3
CASSLARGSSYEQYF
>TRBJ1-6|TRBV6-5
CASSPTGEGNSPLHF
>TRBJ1-1|TRBV4-3
CASSPLAGGGTEAFF
>TRBJ1-4|TRBV27
CASSLFFGQGREKLFF
>TRBJ2-3|TRBV30
CAWRLGVYYTDTQYF
>TRBJ2-1|TRBV11-2
CASSLVGTGMNEQFF
>TRBJ2-1|TRBV27
CASSTSGGYNEQFF
>TRBJ2-3|TRBV7-2
CASSPLGGADTQYF
>TRBJ2-3|TRBV7-6
CASSYGRSTDTQYF
>TRBJ2-5|TRBV7-9
CASSRQGASRETQYF
>TRBJ1-2|TRBV19
CASSPGGTLGDGYTF
>TRBJ2-5|TRBV5-4
CASSLGQGLQETQYF
>TRBJ2-7|TRBV28
CASSLGGIQVNEQYF
>TRBJ2-6|TRBV5-6
CASSWGQPFSGANVLTF